This T cell receptor (beta chain) originates from a study of T cells in Graves' hyperthyroidism and ophthalmopathy. Regions amplified from RNA transcripts were the TCR beta CDR3 regions. When the TCR CDR3 underwent first-round RT-PCR, the HTBI primer set was used. One entry per CDR3 protein, called by TCRdb with MiXCR from the multiplex PCR reads. The data show under 300,000 distinct CDR3 sequences, roughly 13% seen once. V was cut by 6 bases and J by 9 bases, with 18 bases left in between. This CDR3 has 14 residues. Germline lookup yields CDR1 MNHEY and CDR2 SMNVEV (reference sequence). The study collected blood at first hyperthyroidism diagnosis, before any ophthalmopathy symptoms arose. Out of roughly 10 ml of fresh peripheral blood came the PBMCs.

Material for sequencing was blood. This chain connects TRBV27 to TRBJ2-1; D possibly matches TRBD1 or TRBD2 (5 bases each). This clonotype originated in a woman aged 30 to 39 with Graves' hyperthyroidism that later progressed to Graves' ophthalmopathy. The CDR3 nucleotides read TGTGCCAGCAGAGACGGGGCCGGAGGCGGTGAGCAGTTCTTC. It specifies CASRDGAGGGEQFF.